These 24 T cell receptor beta chains originate from one sample sequenced in a study of TIL therapy for anti-PD-1-resistant metastatic lung cancer. Sequencing used immunoSEQ v3. Clones were read by immunoSEQ multiplex PCR, and TCRdb kept only the in-frame ones, dropping some. The table lists about 26,000 clones, roughly 63% of them singletons. Time point described: pre-treatment sample, taken before nivolumab and TIL therapy. Most excised metastases sampled were pleural nodules or supraclavicular lymph nodes. Here the sequenced sample was tumor tissue, taken at baseline. The receptors were sampled from a woman aged 30-79 years with non-small cell lung cancer.

V is TRBV30 and J is TRBJ2-7; tentatively, D is TRBD1 (5 bases). CDR1 and CDR2 (germline): GTSNPN, SVGIG (reference sequence). Trimming pared 4 bases from V and 3 bases from J, leaving 13 bases between. The CDR3 sequence is 13 residues long. Here the CDR3 reads CAWTGQGVYEQYF. The CDR3 coding sequence is TGTGCCTGGACAGGGCAGGGTGTCTACGAGCAGTACTTC.

The rearrangement joins TRBV30 to TRBJ1-2, with 9 bases fitting TRBD1. Germline CDR1 and CDR2: GTSNPN and SVGIG (reference sequence). V lost 0 bases and J lost 4; bases outside the gene matches: 9. There are 16 residues in the CDR3. DNA for the CDR3: TGTGCCTGGAGTGTAGGCGGGACAGGGACTCCCTATGGCTACACCTTC. Amino acids: CAWSVGGTGTPYGYTF.

The J gene is TRBJ2-2, the V gene TRBV7-8; tentatively, D is TRBD2 (6 bases). This CDR3 is 16 amino acids long. The germline V and J ends were trimmed by 6 bases and 7 bases, with 21 bases remaining between them. Germline V lookup: CDR1 SGHVS, CDR2 FQNEAQ. The CDR3 nucleotides read TGTGCCAGCAGTCCCTCTAGCGCGATGGGGGGCGGGGAGCTGTTTTTT. Protein sequence: CASSPSSAMGGGELFF.

V is TRBV29-1 and J is TRBJ2-3, with 11 bases lining up with TRBD2. The length of the CDR3 is 14 residues. Per the germline V gene, CDR1 is SQVTM and CDR2 is ANQGSEA. V dropped 6 bases and J dropped 8; count of bases not matched to a gene: 10. The CDR3 nucleotides are TGCAGCGTAGGGACTAGCGGCCTAGTGGGTACGCAGTATTTT. Its translation is CSVGTSGLVGTQYF.

The genes are TRBV10-1 and TRBJ1-2; D ambiguous. Trimming removed 6 bases at V and 4 bases at J, with 12 bases between. The CDR3 runs 13 residues. Germline CDR1 reads WNHNN; CDR2 reads SYGVQD (reference sequence). Here the CDR3 DNA reads TGCGCCAGCAGCCCCCGATCAGGCTATGGCTACACCTTC. Translating gives CASSPRSGYGYTF.

This chain links TRBV7-9 with TRBJ2-1; D uncertain. V dropped 5 bases and J dropped 3 bases, with 5 bases sitting between them. The length of the CDR3 is 12 residues. Germline V CDR1 and CDR2: SEHNR, FQNEAQ (reference sequence). The chain's CDR3 is CASSPGYNEQFF. DNA of the CDR3: TGTGCCAGCAGCCCGGGCTACAATGAGCAGTTCTTC.

The chain carries TRBV4-2 and TRBJ2-1; D gene unclear. The germline V gene has CDR1 LGHNA and CDR2 YNFKEQ. With 0 bases removed from V and 7 bases from J, the gap between germline ends came to 10 bases. CDR3 size: 14 residues. The CDR3 coding sequence is TGTGCCAGCAGCCAAGATTCAGGACGAAATGAGCAGTTCTTC. Its protein product is CASSQDSGRNEQFF.

In its sample, this clone was seen once. The chain carries TRBV5-6 and TRBJ2-7, with D maybe TRBD1 (6 bases). CDR3 length: 14 amino acids. V was shortened by 2 bases and J by 2 bases, with 11 bases between the two germline ends. Germline loops: CDR1 SGHDT, CDR2 YYEEEE. The CDR3 DNA sequence: TGTGCCAGCAGCTTCTGGGCAGGGGCCTACGAGCAGTACTTC. Protein: CASSFWAGAYEQYF.

The gene calls are TRBV7-2 and TRBJ2-7, with 11 positions matching TRBD2. The CDR3 is made up of 15 amino acids. The trim removed 5 bases at V and 0 bases at J, leaving 3 bases unmatched. The germline V gene encodes CDR1 SGHTA and CDR2 FQGNSA. The CDR3 spells CASSKTSGNSYEQYF. CDR3 in DNA: TGTGCCAGCAGCAAGACTAGCGGGAACTCCTACGAGCAGTACTTC.

The chain carries TRBV6-1 and TRBJ2-7; no firm D call. The CDR3 length is 12 residues. Trimming took 3 bases from V and 3 from J, leaving 6 bases between them. Germline CDR1 MNHNS, CDR2 SASEGT. The CDR3 protein is CASSDRSYEQYF. DNA of the CDR3: TGTGCCAGCAGTGATCGCAGCTACGAGCAGTACTTC.

This clone was detected only a few times. The chain has TRBV12-5 and TRBJ2-5, with 9 bases lining up with TRBD1. Looked up from germline, CDR1 is LGHNT and CDR2 is FRNRAP. CDR3 length equals 14 residues. J gave up 7 bases and V 5 bases, and 8 bases lay outside the gene matches. Here the CDR3 reads CASGGTGLLGTQYF. DNA for the CDR3: TGTGCTAGTGGTGGGACAGGGTTATTAGGGACCCAGTACTTC.

The V and J genes are TRBV6-6 and TRBJ2-5, with D perhaps matching TRBD2 (6 bases). With 5 bases removed from V and 7 bases from J, the gap between germline ends came to 23 bases. The germline V gene encodes CDR1 MNHNY and CDR2 SVGAGI (reference sequence). The CDR3 is 16 amino acids. CDR3 DNA sequence: TGTGCCAGCAGTGTTCGGGACTCTTGGCAGGGTGGGACCCAGTACTTC. This gives the protein CASSVRDSWQGGTQYF.

This clone was recorded a few times. This sequence joins TRBV5-4 and TRBJ2-2, with 10 bases fitting TRBD2. Trimming cost V 2 bases and J 5 bases; bases outside gene matches: 0. The CDR3 loop spans 14 amino acids. The germline V gene encodes CDR1 SGHNT and CDR2 YYREEE (reference sequence). This CDR3 is CASSLAGGTGELFF. As DNA, the CDR3 is TGTGCCAGCAGCTTAGCGGGAGGGACCGGGGAGCTGTTTTTT.

J is TRBJ2-7 and V is TRBV7-6; no reliable D call. This CDR3 spans 12 amino acids. The V and J ends lost 2 bases and 0 bases respectively, with 2 bases between them. Germline values: CDR1 SGHVS, CDR2 FNYEAQ. CDR3 residues: CASSLTSYEQYF. The CDR3 coding sequence is TGTGCCAGCAGCTTAACCTCCTACGAGCAGTACTTC.

The rearrangement links TRBV9 to TRBJ2-2; D may be TRBD1 (5 bases). V lost 2 bases and J 5 bases, leaving 13 bases between the germline ends. The CDR3 consists of 15 residues. The germline V gene has CDR1 SGDLS and CDR2 YYNGEE. For the CDR3, the DNA is TGTGCCAGCAGCGTTGGCAGGGTTGGAACCGGGGAGCTGTTTTTT. Translated, it gives CASSVGRVGTGELFF. The whole variable domain, remainder taken from reference TRBV9 and TRBJ2-2, is DSGVTQTPKHLITATGQRVTLRCSPRSGDLSVYWYQQSLDQGLQFLIQYYNGEERAKGNILERFSAQQFPDLHSELNLSSLELGDSALYFCASSVGRVGTGELFFGEGSRLTVL.

The chain joins TRBV5-1 to TRBJ2-1; D unresolved. The V gene's germline CDR1 is SGHRS and CDR2 YFSETQ. V dropped 1 base and J dropped 6 bases, with 5 bases sitting between them. The CDR3 contains 12 residues. The CDR3 loop reads CASSLQINEQFF. The CDR3, as DNA: TGCGCCAGCAGCTTGCAGATCAATGAGCAGTTCTTC.

Regarding this clone: One junction end disagrees with the germline gene, perhaps due to a read error. The V gene is TRBV29-1, the J gene TRBJ1-1; no clear D. This CDR3 contains 13 residues. CDR1 and CDR2 from the germline V gene are SQVTM and ANQGSEA. CDR3 protein: CSVQARMNTEAFF. DNA for the CDR3: TGTAGTGTCCAGGCGAGGATGAACACTGAAGCTTTCTTT.

This clone is a singleton in its sample. The CDR3 DNA reads TGCGCCAGCAGCCCAATGATCGTCATCCAGTATGGCTACACCTTC. Translation gives CASSPMIVIQYGYTF. The chain joins TRBV4-1 to TRBJ1-2; no firm D call. V was shortened by 4 bases and J by 5 bases, with 17 bases between the two germline ends. CDR1 MGHRA and CDR2 YSYEKL come from the germline V gene. The CDR3 has 15 amino acids.

This clone was observed a single time. V is TRBV25-1 and J is TRBJ2-7, with unresolved D. This CDR3 is built from 12 residues. Germline V gene data show CDR1 as MGHDK and CDR2 as SYGVNS. The V end lost 5 bases, the J end lost 4 bases, and 9 bases lay between the germline ends. The CDR3 bases are TGTGCCAGCAGTTGGAAGGGATACGAGCAGTACTTC. Protein sequence: CASSWKGYEQYF.

The rearrangement joins TRBV6-1 to TRBJ1-5; no clear D. Germline V CDR1 and CDR2: MNHNS, SASEGT. V lost 6 bases and J 3 bases, leaving 6 bases between the germline ends. The CDR3 length is 12 residues. CDR3 protein: CASRQFNQPQHF. DNA of the CDR3: TGTGCCAGCAGACAGTTCAATCAGCCCCAGCATTTT.

The rearrangement uses TRBV7-8 and TRBJ2-7; 7 positions match TRBD2. Germline loops: CDR1 SGHVS, CDR2 FQNEAQ. Losses at the gene ends were 5 bases for V and 6 bases for J; bases not matched to a gene: 10. This CDR3 has 14 residues. Here the CDR3 reads CASSPGTTSAEQYF. As DNA, the CDR3 is TGTGCCAGCAGCCCCGGGACTACTTCTGCCGAGCAGTACTTC.

The V and J genes are TRBV6-6 and TRBJ1-3; no clear D. The germline CDR1 and CDR2 sequences are MNHNY and SVGAGI (reference sequence). The CDR3 is 13 amino acids. V shed 6 bases and J shed 7 bases, with 13 bases lying between them. In nucleotides, the CDR3 is TGTGCCAGCAGCTGGACTGGGCCGAACACCATATATTTT. This encodes CASSWTGPNTIYF.

The CDR3: CASSLTSILGTDTQYF. The CDR3 bases are TGTGCCAGCAGCTTGACCTCGATTTTGGGCACAGATACGCAGTATTTT. The V and J genes are TRBV5-6 and TRBJ2-3; D not resolved. The CDR3 loop spans 16 amino acids. In germline, CDR1 is SGHDT, CDR2 YYEEEE. Trimming left V 1 base short and J 1 base short, with 13 bases between.

A few counts support this clone. The V call is TRBV6-1, the J call TRBJ1-1; D is ambiguous. The V end was cut by 4 bases, the J end by 4 bases, with 10 bases between. Germline V gives CDR1 MNHNS, CDR2 SASEGT. There are 13 residues in the CDR3. The CDR3 coding sequence is TGTGCCAGCAGTGTTAAGGTTGTCACTGAAGCTTTCTTT. Residues: CASSVKVVTEAFF.